The 25 T cell receptor beta chains below all came from one sample that was sequenced in a study of blood T cell repertoires in COVID-19. Sequencing was performed with immunoSEQ multiplex PCR; in TCRdb, only in-frame clones are kept and a portion is missing. The sample yields approximately 120,000 clones, approximately 84% seen once. Sequenced input: peripheral blood. The receptors here all came from a woman between 45 and 60 years old with acute or convalescent COVID-19.

The V and J genes are TRBV9 and TRBJ2-7; maybe TRBD2 (6 bases). Germline V lookup: CDR1 SGDLS, CDR2 YYNGEE. V dropped 4 bases and J dropped 2 bases, with 13 bases sitting between them. CDR3 length: 14 amino acids. CDR3 bases: TGTGCCAGCAGCCCGCGGGACGGCCCCTACGAGCAGTACTTC. It is translated as CASSPRDGPYEQYF.

V is TRBV20-1 and J is TRBJ2-7; 8 nucleotides align to TRBD1. The CDR3 covers 14 residues. V dropped 3 bases and J dropped 2; count of bases not matched to a gene: 6. CDR1 is DFQATT and CDR2 is SNEGSKA in the germline V gene (reference sequence). The CDR3 nucleotides are TGCAGTGCTAGTGGTACGGGACAGGCCTACGAGCAGTACTTC. It encodes CSASGTGQAYEQYF.

This chain links TRBV6-5 with TRBJ1-5; perhaps TRBD1 as D (6 bases). With 6 bases removed from V and 5 bases from J, the gap between germline ends came to 17 bases. This CDR3 spans 15 amino acids. The V gene's germline CDR1 is MNHEY and CDR2 SVGAGI. The DNA of the CDR3 is TGTGCCAGCAGGGGCGTGGGGGCGCAGGATCAGCCCCAGCATTTT. It encodes CASRGVGAQDQPQHF.

V is TRBV6-1 and J is TRBJ2-7; 8 nucleotides align to TRBD2. The CDR3 runs to 17 residues. From germline, CDR1 is MNHNS and CDR2 SASEGT. Trimming took 2 bases from V and 0 from J; bases not matched to a gene: 9. Here the CDR3 reads CASSEWGSGVSSYEQYF. DNA for the CDR3: TGTGCCAGCAGTGAATGGGGTAGCGGGGTTAGCTCCTACGAGCAGTACTTC.

The rearrangement uses TRBV5-1 and TRBJ2-2, with 11 bases that match TRBD1. This CDR3 is built from 18 residues. The germline gives CDR1 SGHRS, CDR2 YFSETQ. The J segment lost 4 bases and the V segment lost 0 bases, leaving 8 bases of the junction unmatched. The CDR3 DNA reads TGCGCCAGCAGCTTGGGGACAGGGGGCGGTCCAGGCACCGGGGAGCTGTTTTTT. Amino acids: CASSLGTGGGPGTGELFF. Supplemented by reference TRBV5-1 and TRBJ2-2, the full variable domain reads KAGVTQTPRYLIKTRGQQVTLSCSPISGHRSVSWYQQTPGQGLQFLFEYFSETQRNKGNFPGRFSGRQFSNSRSEMNVSTLELGDSALYLCASSLGTGGGPGTGELFFGEGSRLTVL.

The chain is built from TRBV7-8 and TRBJ2-1; D unresolved. This CDR3 comprises 12 residues. Trimming stripped 5 bases from V and 7 bases from J, with 9 bases between. Germline V gene lookup returns CDR1 SGHVS and CDR2 FQNEAQ. The CDR3 is CASSQTRNEQFF. CDR3 sequence (DNA): TGTGCCAGCAGCCAGACGAGGAATGAGCAGTTCTTC.

The chain recombines TRBV28 with TRBJ1-5, with D possibly matching TRBD1 (5 bases). This CDR3 comprises 15 residues. V was shortened by 6 bases and J by 4 bases, with 16 bases between the two germline ends. The germline V gene encodes CDR1 MDHEN and CDR2 SYDVKM. CDR3 bases: TGTGCCAGCAGCCCGTCGATGGGGGGGAATCAGCCCCAGCATTTT. Translated: CASSPSMGGNQPQHF.

The gene calls are TRBV30 and TRBJ1-6; D may be TRBD1 (6 bases). The CDR3 is 14 residues long. V lost 6 bases to trimming and J lost 7 bases, with 16 bases between them. CDR1 is GTSNPN, CDR2 SVGIG, per germline (reference sequence). CDR3 bases: TGTGCCTGCTCCGACAGGAAAAGGAATTCACCCCTCCACTTT. Its translation: CACSDRKRNSPLHF.

J is TRBJ1-6 and V is TRBV7-2; unclear D gene. V lost 1 base and J 10 bases, leaving 11 bases between the germline ends. The CDR3 contains 14 residues. CDR1 is SGHTA and CDR2 is FQGNSA in the germline V gene. CDR3 sequence (DNA): TGTGCCAGCAGCTTAGGAGGAGGAGGCTCACCCCTCCACTTT. Translation: CASSLGGGGSPLHF.

The sample holds a few counts of this clone. The gene calls are TRBV2 and TRBJ1-2; TRBD1 aligns across 7 bases. This CDR3 spans 15 amino acids. Germline CDR1 SNHLY, CDR2 FYNNEI. V dropped 1 base and J dropped 2; count of bases not matched to a gene: 4. The CDR3 DNA follows: TGTGCCAGCAGTGAAGAGGACAGGCCCAACTATGGCTACACCTTC. Translating it yields CASSEEDRPNYGYTF.

The chain is built from TRBV15 and TRBJ2-7, with 10 nucleotides matching TRBD1. Unmatched junction bases numbered 25, after V lost 1 base and J lost 7 bases. CDR3 size: 21 residues. Germline V gives CDR1 LNHNV, CDR2 YYDKDF (reference sequence). This CDR3 reads CATSRGPPSPSGQGGKGEQYF. The CDR3 nucleotides read TGTGCCACCAGCAGAGGTCCACCCTCCCCCTCCGGACAGGGGGGTAAGGGGGAGCAGTACTTC.

This chain connects TRBV14 to TRBJ1-1; 8 positions agree with TRBD1. The length of the CDR3 is 15 residues. Germline lookup yields CDR1 SGHDN and CDR2 FVKESK. V lost 3 bases to trimming and J lost 0 bases; unmatched junction nucleotides: 3. CDR3 sequence (DNA): TGTGCCAGCAGCCAGAGACAGGGGATGAACACTGAAGCTTTCTTT. This codes for CASSQRQGMNTEAFF.

This chain links TRBV2 with TRBJ2-7; D call uncertain. With 6 bases removed from V and 0 bases from J, the gap between germline ends came to 12 bases. CDR1 and CDR2 (germline): SNHLY, FYNNEI. The CDR3 covers 14 residues. This CDR3 is CASSQQQSSYEQYF. The CDR3 DNA sequence: TGTGCCAGCAGCCAACAGCAGAGCTCCTACGAGCAGTACTTC.

This chain links TRBV30 with TRBJ1-5; weak D call: TRBD1 (5 bases). The CDR3 consists of 13 residues. V was pared by 7 bases and J by 0 bases, with 10 bases between. Germline loops: CDR1 GTSNPN, CDR2 SVGIG (reference sequence). The CDR3 coding sequence is TGTGCCTTCACGGACAATAGCAATCAGCCCCAGCATTTT. Amino acid sequence: CAFTDNSNQPQHF.

J is TRBJ2-3 and V is TRBV12-3 or TRBV12-4; D is unresolved. V lost 10 bases, J lost 5 bases, and 16 bases lay in between. The length of the CDR3 is 13 residues. CDR3 loop: CATERFLGDTQYF. The CDR3 DNA is TGTGCCACCGAGAGGTTTTTAGGAGATACGCAGTATTTT.

This clone was detected only a few times. V usage is TRBV6-5 and J usage is TRBJ1-1; D is possibly TRBD1 (6 bases). CDR1 and CDR2 from the germline V gene are MNHEY and SVGAGI. The V and J ends lost 8 bases and 3 bases respectively, with 19 bases between them. CDR3 length: 15 residues. CDR3 in DNA: TGTGCCAGCTCACTCAGCAGGGGATCTTACACTGAAGCTTTCTTT. Protein sequence: CASSLSRGSYTEAFF.

The gene calls are TRBV19 and TRBJ2-2, with 10 bases aligning to TRBD1. V gave up 5 bases and J gave up 0 bases; unmatched junction bases: 6. CDR3 size: 17 residues. Germline V gives CDR1 LNHDA, CDR2 SQIVND (reference sequence). The CDR3, as DNA: TGTGCCAGTAGTCTCGGGACAGGGGTACCGAACACCGGGGAGCTGTTTTTT. Amino acids: CASSLGTGVPNTGELFF. The full variable domain, with the rest looked up from reference TRBV19 and TRBJ2-2, is DGGITQSPKYLFRKEGQNVTLSCEQNLNHDAMYWYRQDPGQGLRLIYYSQIVNDFQKGDIAEGYSVSREKKESFPLTVTSAQKNPTAFYLCASSLGTGVPNTGELFFGEGSRLTVL.

The chain couples TRBV29-1 to TRBJ2-1; TRBD1 aligns across 7 bases. The junction had 9 bases not matched to a gene; V was cut back by 6 bases and J by 10 bases. The CDR3 spans 12 residues. Germline CDR1 and CDR2: SQVTM and ANQGSEA. The CDR3 spells CSVRDSPQEQFF. Written as DNA, the CDR3 is TGCAGCGTAAGGGACAGTCCCCAGGAGCAGTTCTTC.

The rearrangement joins TRBV7-2 to TRBJ2-3, with 13 bases that match TRBD2. V lost 2 bases and J lost 6; bases outside the gene matches: 11. The V gene's germline CDR1 is SGHTA and CDR2 FQGNSA. The CDR3 loop spans 18 amino acids. The CDR3 protein is CASSLIAGTSGAGDTQYF. Written as DNA, the CDR3 is TGTGCCAGCAGCTTAATTGCCGGGACTAGCGGGGCGGGGGATACGCAGTATTTT.

Concerning this clone: In the same sample, other DNA sequences code for this CDR3. V is TRBV4-1 and J is TRBJ1-3; possible D gene TRBD1, 5 bases. The V gene's germline CDR1 is MGHRA and CDR2 YSYEKL. Trimming shortened V by 0 bases and J by 0 bases, and 12 bases separated the two germline ends. The CDR3 runs 17 residues. The CDR3: CASSQDQGYSSGNTIYF. CDR3 sequence (DNA): TGCGCCAGCAGCCAAGATCAGGGTTACTCCTCTGGAAACACCATATATTTT.

The rearrangement joins TRBV5-1 to TRBJ1-4; possible D gene TRBD1, 6 bases. This CDR3 contains 15 residues. V was pared by 4 bases and J by 1 base, with 11 bases between. Germline V gives CDR1 SGHRS, CDR2 YFSETQ. The chain's CDR3 is CASSVQGKTNEKLFF. CDR3 coding DNA: TGCGCCAGCAGCGTACAGGGTAAAACTAATGAAAAACTGTTTTTT.

The gene calls are TRBV12-3 or TRBV12-4 and TRBJ1-6; the D gene is possibly TRBD1 (6 bases). The CDR3 loop spans 13 amino acids. Trimming removed 6 bases from V and 7 bases from J, with 10 bases in between. CDR3: CASRVQGNSPLHF. CDR3 nucleotide sequence: TGTGCCAGCAGAGTGCAGGGGAATTCACCCCTCCACTTT.

In this sample, this clone turned up once. V and J are TRBV3-1 (or the pseudogene TRBV3-2) and TRBJ2-7, with D possibly being TRBD1 (5 bases). The ends were cut back, 2 bases at V and 9 bases at J, with 14 bases in the middle. Germline V lookup: CDR1 LGHDT, CDR2 YNNKEL (reference sequence). The CDR3 spans 13 residues. CDR3 sequence reads: CASSQLQVTVQYF. As DNA, the CDR3 is TGTGCCAGCAGCCAACTACAGGTCACGGTGCAGTACTTC.

The CDR3: CASSPEQGALSGNTIYF. In DNA, the CDR3 is TGTGCCAGCTCACCGGAACAGGGGGCGCTTTCTGGAAACACCATATATTTT. The rearrangement links TRBV18 to TRBJ1-3; 9 bases align to TRBD1. The J segment lost 1 base and the V segment lost 3 bases, leaving 7 bases of the junction unmatched. Germline V gene sequence: CDR1 KGHSH, CDR2 LQKENI. CDR3 length equals 17 residues.

This chain uses TRBV28 with TRBJ2-1, with 10 nucleotides matching TRBD1. Germline CDR1 reads MDHEN; CDR2 reads SYDVKM. The trim removed 3 bases at V and 9 bases at J, leaving 5 bases unmatched. This CDR3 is built from 14 residues. The CDR3 sequence is CASSFRQGAGEQFF. As DNA, the CDR3 is TGTGCCAGCAGTTTTAGACAGGGGGCAGGTGAGCAGTTCTTC. The whole variable domain, remainder taken from reference TRBV28 and TRBJ2-1, is DVKVTQSSRYLVKRTGEKVFLECVQDMDHENMFWYRQDPGLGLRLIYFSYDVKMKEKGDIPEGYSVSREKKERFSLILESASTNQTSMYLCASSFRQGAGEQFFGPGTRLTVL.